This T cell receptor (beta chain) is from a study of beta chain features in type 1 diabetes. Study outcomes and limitations: The study found that naive, central memory and Treg TCRB repertoires appeared more similar in patients than in healthy donors. Sequencing the cDNA could make cells with high TCR expression show up more than they should. Shortening that was moderate but significant affected the TCRB CDR3s of Type 1 diabetes patients in all four CD4+ subsets.

CD4+ cells of the naive, central memory, regulatory and stem cell-like memory types were sorted via CD45RO/CCR7/CD25/CD127/CD95/CD27. cDNA synthesis used the whole RNA isolate, giving expressed TCRB sequences. It was found that naive, central memory and regulatory T cell samples averaged about 4 million reads. The repertoire was sequenced with immunoSEQ multiplex PCR; TCRdb's copy has only in-frame clones and lacks some. The table records over 650,000 clones, around an eighth of them present only once. Worth noting for this clone: The antigen remains undetermined.

This CDR3 contains 14 residues. From germline, CDR1 is SGHTA and CDR2 FQGNSA. Trimming pared 5 bases from V and 3 bases from J, leaving 13 bases between. The chain carries TRBV7-2 and TRBJ1-1; D is possibly TRBD1 (5 bases). Specimen: naive CD4+ T cells from blood. The source is a man aged 18 to 30 with type 1 diabetes. CDR3 sequence: CASSPRDGDTEAFF. In DNA, the CDR3 is TGTGCCAGCAGCCCAAGGGACGGGGACACTGAAGCTTTCTTT.